This T cell receptor beta chain was recorded in a study of blood T cell repertoires in COVID-19. Study-level background: Both acute and convalescent COVID-19 samples were obtained from the United States, Italy and Spain. T cells, B-cell-depleted T cells, or PBMCs provided the cDNA or gDNA that served as material.

Under the authors' procedure: How many nucleated cells were present was estimated from reference gene primer amplification. Sequencing used immunoSEQ multiplex PCR; TCRdb keeps in-frame clones, though not all of them. V and J calls and clone size are as listed in that table; D and trimming were resolved from the DNA. The table includes under 150,000 clones, more than 70% detected once. This clone was detected many times. This receptor was identified in a man in his 60s with acute or convalescent COVID-19. The material sequenced was peripheral blood.

The chain's CDR3 is CASRAGQGATGELFF. The CDR3 nucleotides are TGTGCCAGTAGAGCTGGACAGGGGGCTACCGGGGAGCTGTTTTTT. This chain connects TRBV19 to TRBJ2-2; 11 bases fit TRBD1. Trimming removed 6 bases from V and 5 bases from J; junction bases left unmatched: 5. This CDR3 has 15 residues. Germline V gene sequence: CDR1 LNHDA, CDR2 SQIVND (reference sequence).